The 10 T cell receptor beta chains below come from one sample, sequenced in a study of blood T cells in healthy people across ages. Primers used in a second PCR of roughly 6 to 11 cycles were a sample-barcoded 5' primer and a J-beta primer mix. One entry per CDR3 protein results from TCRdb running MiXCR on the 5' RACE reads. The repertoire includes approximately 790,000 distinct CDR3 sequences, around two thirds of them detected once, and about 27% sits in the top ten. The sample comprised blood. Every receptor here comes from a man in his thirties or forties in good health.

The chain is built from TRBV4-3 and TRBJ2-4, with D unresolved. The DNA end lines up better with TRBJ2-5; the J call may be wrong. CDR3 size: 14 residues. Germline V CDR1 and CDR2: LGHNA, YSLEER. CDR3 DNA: TGCGCCAGCAGCCAAGATCTGCCAGAAGAGACCCAGTACTTC. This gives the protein CASSQDLPEETQYF.

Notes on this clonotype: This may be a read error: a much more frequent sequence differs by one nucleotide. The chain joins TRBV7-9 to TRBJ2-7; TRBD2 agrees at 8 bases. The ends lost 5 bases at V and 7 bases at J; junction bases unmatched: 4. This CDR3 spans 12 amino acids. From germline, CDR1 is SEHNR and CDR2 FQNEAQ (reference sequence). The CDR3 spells CASSRTSSEQYF. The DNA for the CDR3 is TGTGCCAGCAGCCGGACTAGCTCTGAGCAGTACTTC.

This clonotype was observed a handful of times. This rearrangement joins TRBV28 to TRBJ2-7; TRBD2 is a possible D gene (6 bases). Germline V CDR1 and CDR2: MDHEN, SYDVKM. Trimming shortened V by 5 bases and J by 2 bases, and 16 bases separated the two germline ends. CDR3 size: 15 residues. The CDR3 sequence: CASSPSSSETYEQYF. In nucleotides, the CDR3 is TGTGCCAGCAGTCCATCGTCTAGCGAGACCTACGAGCAGTACTTC.

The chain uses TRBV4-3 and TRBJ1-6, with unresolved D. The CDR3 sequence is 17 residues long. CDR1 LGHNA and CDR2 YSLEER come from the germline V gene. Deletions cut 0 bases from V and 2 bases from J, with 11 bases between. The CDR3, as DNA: TGCGCCAGCAGCCAAGATAACCGCTTAGCCTATAATTCACCCCTCCACTTT. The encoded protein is CASSQDNRLAYNSPLHF.

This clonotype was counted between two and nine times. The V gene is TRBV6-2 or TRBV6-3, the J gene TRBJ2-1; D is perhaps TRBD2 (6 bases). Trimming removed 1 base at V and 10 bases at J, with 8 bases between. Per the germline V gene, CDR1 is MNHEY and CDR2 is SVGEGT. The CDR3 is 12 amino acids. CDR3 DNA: TGTGCCAGCAGTTACTTGCGGGGCGAGCAGTTCTTC. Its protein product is CASSYLRGEQFF.

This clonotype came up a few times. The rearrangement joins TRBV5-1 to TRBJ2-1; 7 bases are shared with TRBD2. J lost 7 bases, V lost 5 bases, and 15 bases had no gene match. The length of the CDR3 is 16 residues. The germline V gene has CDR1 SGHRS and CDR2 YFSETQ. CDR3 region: CASSLARTGRENEQFF. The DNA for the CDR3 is TGCGCCAGCAGTTTAGCTAGGACGGGGAGGGAGAATGAGCAGTTCTTC.

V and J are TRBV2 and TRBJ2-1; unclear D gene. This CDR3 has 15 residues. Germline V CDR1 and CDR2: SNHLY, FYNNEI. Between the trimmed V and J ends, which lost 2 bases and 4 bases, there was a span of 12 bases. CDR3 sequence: CASSERLGKYNEQFF. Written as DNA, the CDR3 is TGTGCCAGCAGTGAAAGGCTGGGCAAGTACAATGAGCAGTTCTTC.

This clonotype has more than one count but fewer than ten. This CDR3 reads CASSPRSGYEQYF. The CDR3 DNA sequence: TGTGCCAGCAGCCCCCGGAGTGGGTACGAGCAGTACTTC. The chain has TRBV7-9 and TRBJ2-7, with D unclear. The length of the CDR3 is 13 residues. Looked up from germline, CDR1 is SEHNR and CDR2 is FQNEAQ (reference sequence). The V end lost 5 bases, the J end lost 4 bases, and 12 bases lay between the germline ends.

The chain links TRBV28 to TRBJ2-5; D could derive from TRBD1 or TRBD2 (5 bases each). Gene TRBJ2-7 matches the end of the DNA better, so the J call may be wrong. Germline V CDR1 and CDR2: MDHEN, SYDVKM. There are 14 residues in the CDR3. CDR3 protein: CASSLGVYPYEQYF. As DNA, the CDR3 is TGTGCCAGCAGTTTGGGGGTGTACCCCTACGAGCAGTACTTC.

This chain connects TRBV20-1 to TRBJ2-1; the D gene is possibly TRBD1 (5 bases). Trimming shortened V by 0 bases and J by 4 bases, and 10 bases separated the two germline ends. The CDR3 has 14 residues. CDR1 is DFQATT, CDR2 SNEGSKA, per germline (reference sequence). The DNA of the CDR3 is TGCAGTGCTAGAGAAATAAGGGGATACAATGAGCAGTTCTTC. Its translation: CSAREIRGYNEQFF.